These 22 T cell receptor beta chains were sequenced from one sample in a study of post-analysis software for immune sequencing data. Unique molecular identifiers were built into the TCR beta cDNA libraries. TCRdb re-called the PCR reads with MiXCR, one entry per CDR3 protein. Of hundreds of thousands of distinct CDR3 sequences in the sample, roughly half were seen once. Study outcomes and limitations: Patients showed TRBV5-6, TRBV5-1 and TRBV20-1 among four to six TRBV segments more frequent than in controls.

These receptors lack a known antigen. The sample comprised blood. These receptors originate from a girl between 5 and 17 years old with multiple sclerosis.

This clonotype occurred a few times. The CDR3 DNA reads TGCGCCAGCAGAATCGCGGCGTCTGGGGCCAACGTCCTGACTTTC. Translating gives CASRIAASGANVLTF. The chain combines TRBV5-1 with TRBJ2-6, with D unresolved. V was shortened by 5 bases and J by 1 base, with 10 bases between the two germline ends. CDR1 and CDR2 (germline): SGHRS, YFSETQ. The CDR3 loop spans 15 amino acids.

CDR3: CSVERVQGSTGGYTF. Here the CDR3 DNA reads TGCAGCGTTGAAAGGGTACAGGGGTCGACCGGTGGCTACACCTTC. The gene calls are TRBV29-1 and TRBJ1-2; TRBD1 matches 7 bases. Trimming at V came to 2 bases and at J to 7 bases, leaving 13 bases not matched to a gene. The V gene's germline CDR1 is SQVTM and CDR2 ANQGSEA. This CDR3 has 15 amino acids.

The chain links TRBV5-6 to TRBJ2-7, with 7 nucleotides matching TRBD2. The length of the CDR3 is 13 residues. Germline CDR1 reads SGHDT; CDR2 reads YYEEEE. V shed 10 bases and J 9 bases; nucleotides not matched to a gene: 16. The chain's CDR3 is CAGASGGRNVQYF. CDR3 bases: TGTGCCGGCGCCAGCGGCGGGAGAAACGTGCAGTACTTC.

A remark on this clonotype: The junction does not match germline at one end; this may be a read error. The chain recombines TRBV7-7 with TRBJ2-1, with TRBD2 as a possible D gene (6 bases). This CDR3 is built from 15 residues. Germline loops: CDR1 SSHAT, CDR2 FNYEAQ (reference sequence). Written as DNA, the CDR3 is TGTGCTAGCAGCTTAGTGCGGGGAGTCTACAATGAGCAGTTCTTC. Translated: CASSLVRGVYNEQFF.

V and J are TRBV6-1 and TRBJ2-7; 7 bases fit TRBD2. The CDR3 consists of 16 residues. V dropped 3 bases and J dropped 4; count of bases not matched to a gene: 12. Germline CDR1 reads MNHNS; CDR2 reads SASEGT. The CDR3 nucleotides read TGTGCCAGCAGTGAGAGTGGGTACGGGAGGCGGTACGAGCAGTACTTC. Protein: CASSESGYGRRYEQYF.

This sequence joins TRBV29-1 and TRBJ2-6; 7 bases fit TRBD1. The closer fit of TRBJ2-7 to the DNA end suggests the J call may be wrong. The CDR3 is made up of 13 amino acids. Germline lookup yields CDR1 SQVTM and CDR2 ANQGSEA. The CDR3 sequence is CSVDVQGVREQYF. CDR3 DNA sequence: TGCAGCGTTGATGTCCAGGGGGTTCGCGAGCAGTACTTC.

The chain uses TRBV20-1 and TRBJ2-4, with D tentatively TRBD2 (5 bases). The end of the DNA aligns better with TRBJ2-7, so the J call may be wrong. CDR3 length equals 13 residues. The germline gives CDR1 DFQATT, CDR2 SNEGSKA (reference sequence). The CDR3 loop reads CSAREGVINEQYF. DNA for the CDR3: TGCAGTGCTAGAGAGGGAGTAATTAACGAGCAGTACTTC.

The chain combines TRBV7-2 with TRBJ1-2, with D tentatively TRBD1 (6 bases). The CDR3 is 17 amino acids. Germline assignment: CDR1 SGHTA and CDR2 FQGNSA. V was trimmed by 1 base and J by 3 bases, leaving 18 bases between them. The CDR3 sequence is CASSLVPRGGADYGYTF. CDR3 DNA sequence: TGTGCCAGCAGCTTAGTCCCGAGGGGGGGCGCGGACTATGGCTACACCTTC.

The chain employs TRBV5-1 and TRBJ1-2; D gene uncertain. The CDR3 extends over 14 amino acids. Between the trimmed V and J ends, which lost 4 bases and 3 bases, there was a span of 13 bases. Germline values: CDR1 SGHRS, CDR2 YFSETQ. The CDR3 here is CASSPLDGDYGYTF. In DNA form, the CDR3 reads TGCGCCAGCAGCCCGTTGGACGGGGACTATGGCTACACCTTC. The full variable domain, in which reference TRBV5-1 and TRBJ1-2 provide the parts outside the CDR3, is KAGVTQTPRYLIKTRGQQVTLSCSPISGHRSVSWYQQTPGQGLQFLFEYFSETQRNKGNFPGRFSGRQFSNSRSEMNVSTLELGDSALYLCASSPLDGDYGYTFGSGTRLTVV.

The J gene is TRBJ1-6, the V gene TRBV20-1; no definite D call. From germline, CDR1 is DFQATT and CDR2 SNEGSKA (reference sequence). The V end lost 1 base, the J end lost 3 bases, and 13 bases lay between the germline ends. CDR3 length: 16 residues. CDR3 sequence (DNA): TGCAGTGCTAGAGTTGGAGGGAAAGGCTATAATTCACCCCTCCACTTT. Encoded protein: CSARVGGKGYNSPLHF.

This sequence joins TRBV5-1 and TRBJ2-7, with D possibly matching TRBD2 (5 bases). The germline V gene encodes CDR1 SGHRS and CDR2 YFSETQ. The V end was cut by 0 bases, the J end by 1 base, with 14 bases between. CDR3 length: 16 amino acids. DNA for the CDR3: TGCGCCAGCAGCTTGGACAAGCACGGGGAGTCCTACGAGCAGTACTTC. It codes for CASSLDKHGESYEQYF.

A few counts support this clonotype. The chain uses TRBV10-3 and TRBJ2-7, with TRBD1 matching over 9 bases. This CDR3 contains 16 residues. CDR1 ENHRY and CDR2 SYGVKD come from the germline V gene. The V gene end was trimmed by 5 bases and the J gene end by 4 bases; junction bases not matched to a gene: 12. Here the CDR3 DNA reads TGTGCCATCAGTCAGGACAGGGGCCTTCCTCCATACGAGCAGTACTTC. Amino acid sequence: CAISQDRGLPPYEQYF.

V is TRBV4-1 and J is TRBJ2-1, with 10 bases aligning to TRBD2. The germline V gene has CDR1 MGHRA and CDR2 YSYEKL. CDR3 size: 16 residues. The V segment lost 4 bases and the J segment 5 bases; nucleotides outside the gene matches: 8. In DNA, the CDR3 is TGCGCCAGCAGCCTACAACTAGCGGGACTCGACAATGAGCAGTTCTTC. Amino acid sequence: CASSLQLAGLDNEQFF.

The chain has TRBV12-3 or TRBV12-4 and TRBJ2-5, with D maybe TRBD2 (5 bases). The J call is in doubt because the DNA end fits TRBJ2-7 better. CDR3 length: 13 residues. Here the CDR3 reads CASSFRAGDEQYF. CDR3 DNA: TGTGCCAGCAGTTTTCGGGCCGGGGACGAGCAGTACTTC.

The V gene is TRBV12-3 or TRBV12-4, the J gene TRBJ1-5, with 9 bases identical to TRBD1. The CDR3 runs 13 residues. V lost 6 bases and J lost 7; bases outside the gene matches: 4. The CDR3 DNA reads as TGTGCCAGCAGGGACAGGGGTACCCAGCCCCAGCATTTT. The encoded protein is CASRDRGTQPQHF.

DNA of the CDR3: TGCAGTGCTAGGACTAGCCCAGATCGAGAGCAGTTCTTC. Protein sequence: CSARTSPDREQFF. This chain uses TRBV20-1 with TRBJ2-1; 7 nucleotides align to TRBD2. V was pared by 3 bases and J by 10 bases, with 9 bases of the junction left unmatched. The germline V gene encodes CDR1 DFQATT and CDR2 SNEGSKA (reference sequence). This CDR3 region has 13 residues.

In this sample, this clonotype turned up a few times. The CDR3 sequence: CASSPGQGAPGYTF. DNA of the CDR3: TGCGCCAGCAGCCCGGGACAGGGGGCGCCCGGCTACACCTTC. This chain connects TRBV5-1 to TRBJ1-2; the match to TRBD1 covers 12 bases. V gave up 4 bases and J gave up 8 bases; unmatched junction bases: 6. The CDR3 consists of 14 residues. Germline-derived CDR1 and CDR2 are SGHRS and YFSETQ.

The chain employs TRBV7-2 and TRBJ2-3; 8 bases match TRBD2. With 1 base clipped from V and 6 bases from J, the junction kept 9 bases outside the gene matches. CDR1 is SGHTA, CDR2 FQGNSA, per germline. The CDR3 runs to 16 residues. CDR3 amino acids: CASSLEVAGGVDTQYF. The DNA of the CDR3 is TGTGCCAGCAGCTTAGAAGTGGCGGGGGGCGTTGATACGCAGTATTTT.

The V gene is TRBV7-9, the J gene TRBJ2-7; maybe TRBD2 (6 bases). V shed 4 bases and J shed 3 bases, with 16 bases lying between them. Germline V gene lookup returns CDR1 SEHNR and CDR2 FQNEAQ (reference sequence). The CDR3 has 15 amino acids. Written as DNA, the CDR3 is TGTGCCAGCAGCTCAGGTGCCTGGACTAACTACGAGCAGTACTTC. Translation gives CASSSGAWTNYEQYF.

The J gene is TRBJ1-5, the V gene TRBV3-1; D perhaps matches TRBD1 (5 bases). This CDR3 is 15 amino acids long. From germline, CDR1 is LGHDT and CDR2 YNNKEL (reference sequence). Trimming left V 1 base short and J 6 bases short, with 13 bases between. The CDR3 reads CASSQVLGDRQPQHF. The CDR3 bases are TGTGCCAGCAGCCAAGTTTTGGGGGACCGTCAGCCCCAGCATTTT.

The V call is TRBV5-1, the J call TRBJ2-1; 8 bases match TRBD1. The CDR3 runs to 16 residues. V trimming: 0 bases; J trimming: 6 bases; junction bases outside the gene matches: 8. Germline V gene sequence: CDR1 SGHRS, CDR2 YFSETQ. CDR3 sequence reads: CASSLEGDRSCNEQFF. The CDR3 nucleotides are TGCGCCAGCAGCTTGGAAGGGGACAGGAGCTGCAATGAGCAGTTCTTC.

This clonotype was seen only a few times. The rearrangement joins TRBV5-6 to TRBJ1-6; 9 bases line up with TRBD1. CDR1 is SGHDT and CDR2 is YYEEEE in the germline V gene. V shed 4 bases, J shed 7 bases, and the junction held 6 bases outside the gene matches. This CDR3 has 15 amino acids. CDR3 sequence (DNA): TGTGCCAGCAGCGGCACCGGGACAGGGAATTCACCCCTCCACTTT. Protein product: CASSGTGTGNSPLHF. The variable domain in full, with the rest retrieved from reference TRBV5-6 and TRBJ1-6, is DAGVTQSPTHLIKTRGQQVTLRCSPKSGHDTVSWYQQALGQGPQFIFQYYEEEERQRGNFPDRFSGHQFPNYSSELNVNALLLGDSALYLCASSGTGTGNSPLHFGNGTRLTVT.